Presented here are 20 T cell receptor beta chains from one specimen sequenced in a study of T cell repertoires in cytomegalovirus infection. TCRdb re-analysed the reads in MiXCR, keeping a single row per CDR3 protein. Counted here are over 300,000 distinct CDR3 sequences, approximately 9.5% occurring once; the ten biggest clones make up 3.5% to 4.5%. The specimen sequenced was PBMCs. Receptor source: a human donor in good health (CMV status not recorded). Some clones in this sample may be carry-over from other donors' samples.

This rearrangement joins TRBV4-1 to TRBJ2-2; D is ambiguous. V was clipped by 4 bases and J by 5 bases, with 14 bases between them. Germline-derived CDR1 and CDR2 are MGHRA and YSYEKL. This CDR3 has 15 amino acids. CDR3 nucleotides: TGCGCCAGCAGCCTATTCCGGGCCGAGACCGGGGAGCTGTTTTTT. Protein sequence: CASSLFRAETGELFF.

The V call is TRBV6-1, the J call TRBJ1-5; TRBD1 agrees at 7 bases. CDR1 is MNHNS, CDR2 SASEGT, per germline. CDR3 length: 14 residues. V lost 5 bases, J lost 7 bases, and 8 bases stayed unmatched. CDR3 sequence reads: CASSSLQGRQPQHF. The CDR3 DNA follows: TGTGCCAGCAGTTCCTTACAGGGGCGACAGCCCCAGCATTTT.

This clonotype was seen only a few times. The chain combines TRBV7-3 with TRBJ1-2; D is undetermined. There are 11 residues in the CDR3. The V end was cut by 6 bases, the J end by 4 bases, with 6 bases between. CDR1 and CDR2 from the germline V gene are SGHTA and FQGTGA. The DNA of the CDR3 is TGTGCCAGCAGGACGGTCTATGGCTACACCTTC. Protein product: CASRTVYGYTF.

This clonotype turned up a few times. The V call is TRBV27, the J call TRBJ2-7, with D perhaps TRBD2 (5 bases). The V end lost 5 bases, the J end lost 3 bases, and 11 bases lay between the germline ends. The CDR3 runs to 13 residues. The germline V gene has CDR1 MNHEY and CDR2 SMNVEV (reference sequence). The CDR3 protein is CASSRGSRYEQYF. The CDR3 DNA reads as TGTGCCAGCAGTCGAGGGAGCCGCTACGAGCAGTACTTC.

This clonotype occurred a few times. V is TRBV4-2 and J is TRBJ1-1; D is ambiguous. Germline loops: CDR1 LGHNA, CDR2 YNFKEQ. This CDR3 comprises 12 residues. Trimming took 0 bases from V and 8 from J, leaving 7 bases between them. The CDR3 sequence: CASSQDDSEAFF. CDR3 DNA: TGTGCCAGCAGCCAAGATGATAGCGAAGCTTTCTTT.

This clonotype was seen ten or more times. The chain has TRBV6-2 or TRBV6-3 and TRBJ2-1; 8 nucleotides align to TRBD1. V lost 6 bases, J lost 8 bases, and 15 bases stayed unmatched. Germline CDR1 reads MNHEY; CDR2 reads SVGEGT. The CDR3 covers 16 residues. CDR3 sequence: CASRPYRDRSTDEQFF. CDR3 nucleotide sequence: TGTGCCAGCAGGCCTTACCGGGACAGGTCTACGGATGAGCAGTTCTTC.

Many counts were recorded for this clonotype. The rearrangement links TRBV12-3 or TRBV12-4 to TRBJ2-5; 8 bases fit TRBD2. The CDR3 runs to 15 residues. V was clipped by 2 bases and J by 5 bases; unmatched bases: 7. This CDR3 reads CASSLNVREGETQYF. The CDR3 region has the DNA TGTGCCAGCAGTTTAAACGTCCGGGAGGGGGAGACCCAGTACTTC.

This chain uses TRBV19 with TRBJ1-1; D unclear. The ends were cut back, 5 bases at V and 1 base at J, with 11 bases in the middle. The CDR3 has 14 amino acids. Germline V gives CDR1 LNHDA, CDR2 SQIVND (reference sequence). The chain's CDR3 is CASSRVGKNTEAFF. CDR3 coding DNA: TGTGCCAGTAGTCGGGTCGGTAAGAACACTGAAGCTTTCTTT.

In this sample, this clonotype turned up a few times. The chain employs TRBV20-1 and TRBJ1-1; no clear D gene. V lost 0 bases and J 8 bases, leaving 13 bases between the germline ends. This CDR3 region has 13 residues. Germline V gene lookup returns CDR1 DFQATT and CDR2 SNEGSKA (reference sequence). The CDR3 protein is CSARDPNSLEAFF. CDR3 sequence (DNA): TGCAGTGCTAGAGATCCAAACAGCCTAGAAGCTTTCTTT.

This clonotype came up many times. The chain carries TRBV12-3 or TRBV12-4 and TRBJ1-3; no reliable D call. Trimming removed 6 bases from V and 0 bases from J, with 9 bases in between. The CDR3 has 14 residues. Here the CDR3 DNA reads TGTGCCAGCAGCCCCATTACCTCTGGAAACACCATATATTTT. Amino acids: CASSPITSGNTIYF.

This chain uses TRBV7-3 with TRBJ1-3, with D unresolved. The CDR3 loop spans 15 amino acids. The ends were cut back, 5 bases at V and 1 base at J, with 12 bases in the middle. Germline V gene data show CDR1 as SGHTA and CDR2 as FQGTGA. The CDR3 here is CASSPSGLSGNTIYF. The CDR3 bases are TGTGCCAGCAGCCCTTCCGGTCTGTCTGGAAACACCATATATTTT.

This clonotype has at least ten counts. The chain employs TRBV7-6 and TRBJ2-5; the D gene is possibly TRBD2 (6 bases). Deletions cut 1 base from V and 4 bases from J, with 10 bases between. The CDR3 is 14 residues long. Germline CDR1 reads SGHVS; CDR2 reads FNYEAQ. The CDR3 spells CASSLGTTSETQYF. DNA of the CDR3: TGTGCCAGCAGCTTAGGGACTACCTCAGAGACCCAGTACTTC. Looking up the rest from reference TRBV7-6 and TRBJ2-5 gives the full variable domain: GAGVSQSPRYKVTKRGQDVALRCDPISGHVSLYWYRQALGQGPEFLTYFNYEAQQDKSGLPNDRFSAERPEGSISTLTIQRTEQRDSAMYRCASSLGTTSETQYFGPGTRLLVL.

The CDR3 DNA follows: TGTGCCAGCAGCCGGGCGGGGGCGGGCATGAACACTGAAGCTTTCTTT. This encodes CASSRAGAGMNTEAFF. V usage is TRBV14 and J usage is TRBJ1-1; D is perhaps TRBD1 (6 bases). The CDR3 contains 16 residues. CDR1 and CDR2 from the germline V gene are SGHDN and FVKESK. Trimming cost V 4 bases and J 0 bases, with 15 bases left between them.

This clonotype showed up many times. V gene TRBV5-6 combines with J gene TRBJ2-3; tentatively, D is TRBD2 (7 bases). V lost 6 bases, J lost 4 bases, and 18 bases lay in between. The germline V gene has CDR1 SGHDT and CDR2 YYEEEE. The CDR3 length is 15 residues. The CDR3 sequence: CASNSPGGRADTQYF. CDR3 coding DNA: TGTGCCAGCAACTCTCCGGGGGGCCGGGCAGATACGCAGTATTTT.

J is TRBJ2-3 and V is TRBV15; 7 bases fit TRBD2. The germline CDR1 and CDR2 sequences are LNHNV and YYDKDF (reference sequence). Trimming at V came to 2 bases and at J to 0 bases, leaving 8 bases not matched to a gene. There are 17 residues in the CDR3. CDR3 nucleotides: TGTGCCACCAGCAGAAGATCCACTAGCGCTAGCACAGATACGCAGTATTTT. Its protein is CATSRRSTSASTDTQYF.

This chain links TRBV12-3 or TRBV12-4 with TRBJ1-5; possibly TRBD1 for D (5 bases). V was shortened by 6 bases and J by 6 bases, with 12 bases between the two germline ends. This CDR3 contains 13 residues. The CDR3 coding sequence is TGTGCCAGCAGCCCGAGGGGCAGTCAGCCCCAGCATTTT. Protein product: CASSPRGSQPQHF.

This clonotype was found many times. The chain combines TRBV7-2 with TRBJ2-3; the match to TRBD2 covers 13 bases. Looked up from germline, CDR1 is SGHTA and CDR2 is FQGNSA. CDR3 length equals 17 residues. The V and J ends lost 6 bases and 1 base, in that order; junction bases with no gene match: 7. CDR3 sequence: CASRQKGLAGGTDTQYF. DNA for the CDR3: TGTGCCAGCAGACAGAAAGGACTAGCGGGGGGCACAGATACGCAGTATTTT.

The V and J genes are TRBV28 and TRBJ2-1; D not certain. The germline CDR1 and CDR2 sequences are MDHEN and SYDVKM. The CDR3 has 14 amino acids. Trimming stripped 5 bases from V and 0 bases from J, with 8 bases between. The CDR3 sequence: CASSPPRSYNEQFF. CDR3 coding DNA: TGTGCCAGCAGTCCCCCTCGCTCCTACAATGAGCAGTTCTTC.

V is TRBV14 and J is TRBJ2-3; TRBD2 is a possible D gene (6 bases). The germline CDR1 and CDR2 sequences are SGHDN and FVKESK. V gave up 0 bases and J gave up 4 bases, with 14 bases separating them. The CDR3 loop spans 16 amino acids. In DNA, the CDR3 is TGTGCCAGCAGCCAAGATAGGGGCAGGAGGGCAGATACGCAGTATTTT. This translates into CASSQDRGRRADTQYF.

As DNA, the CDR3 is TGTGCCAGCAGTTACGGTCGTGGGGGGAAGACCCAGTACTTC. Residues: CASSYGRGGKTQYF. This rearrangement joins TRBV6-5 to TRBJ2-5; a possible D gene is TRBD2 (6 bases). CDR1 is MNHEY and CDR2 is SVGAGI in the germline V gene. The CDR3 is 14 residues long. Deletions cut 2 bases from V and 6 bases from J, with 13 bases between.